This T cell receptor beta chain emerged from a study of cytomegalovirus exposure and HLA in healthy donors. Study information: The roughly 110 validation repertoires matched the 500 to 750 first-cohort repertoires in platform, a later analysis reported.

The CDR3 totals 20 residues. V dropped 1 base and J dropped 4 bases, with 28 bases sitting between them. The germline gives CDR1 MGHRA, CDR2 YSYEKL. Points from the study as a whole: Cytomegalovirus association was listed for roughly 160 TCR beta chains. Both high specificity and high sensitivity reportedly marked the classifier's diagnosis of cytomegalovirus status. Specific recognition of CMV antigens was confirmed in vitro for a few chains (all CMV-associated).

Of note for this clone: The antigen is not known.

Only in-frame clones appear in the TCRdb table, and some are missing; sequencing was by immunoSEQ multiplex PCR. Of about 150,000 clones in the sample, more than 85% are singletons; the top ten hold under 0.8%. This chain links TRBV4-1 with TRBJ1-1; the D gene is possibly TRBD1 (5 bases). The receptor's source is a man aged 18 to 29 in good health and CMV-seronegative. Sequencing was carried out using PBMCs. The CDR3 here is CASSQGGNSGERGETTEAFF. CDR3 DNA: TGCGCCAGCAGCCAAGGTGGGAATTCGGGAGAACGAGGGGAGACCACTGAAGCTTTCTTT.